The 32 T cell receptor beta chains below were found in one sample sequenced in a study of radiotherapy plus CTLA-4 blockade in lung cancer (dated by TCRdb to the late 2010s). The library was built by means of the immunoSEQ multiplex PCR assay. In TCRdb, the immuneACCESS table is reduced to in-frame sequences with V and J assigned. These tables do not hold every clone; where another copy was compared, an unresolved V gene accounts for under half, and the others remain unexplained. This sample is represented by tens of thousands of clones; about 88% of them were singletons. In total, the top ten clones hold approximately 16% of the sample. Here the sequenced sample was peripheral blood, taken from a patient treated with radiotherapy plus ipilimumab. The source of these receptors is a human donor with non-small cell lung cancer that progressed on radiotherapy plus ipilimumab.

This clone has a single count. The CDR3 region has the DNA TGTGCCAGCAGTCTAACCCCGGATTGGGGGGGCTATGGCTACACCTTC. Translation gives CASSLTPDWGGYGYTF. V is TRBV27 and J is TRBJ1-2, with D maybe TRBD1 (5 bases). The length of the CDR3 is 16 residues. The V gene lost 5 bases and the J gene lost 4 bases, with 20 bases spanning the gap. Germline-derived CDR1 and CDR2 are MNHEY and SMNVEV (reference sequence).

As DNA, the CDR3 is TGTGCCAGCAGGCAGACCAGTTCCACTAACTATGGCTACACCTTC. Protein: CASRQTSSTNYGYTF. V usage is TRBV6-5 and J usage is TRBJ1-2, with D unresolved. The CDR3 totals 15 residues. V shed 6 bases and J shed 0 bases, with 14 bases lying between them. Germline loops: CDR1 MNHEY, CDR2 SVGAGI.

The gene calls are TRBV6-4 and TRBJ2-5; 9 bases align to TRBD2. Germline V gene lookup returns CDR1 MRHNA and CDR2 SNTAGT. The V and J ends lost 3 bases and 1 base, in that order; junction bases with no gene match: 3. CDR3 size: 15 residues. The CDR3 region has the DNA TGTGCCAGCAGTGAAGTAGCGGGGGTCCAAGAGACCCAGTACTTC. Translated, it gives CASSEVAGVQETQYF.

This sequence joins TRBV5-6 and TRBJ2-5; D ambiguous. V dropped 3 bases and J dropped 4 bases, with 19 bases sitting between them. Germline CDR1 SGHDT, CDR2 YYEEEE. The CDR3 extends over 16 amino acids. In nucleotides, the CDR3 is TGTGCCAGCAGCTCTACCTCCGGGTCCTTTTCAGAGACCCAGTACTTC. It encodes CASSSTSGSFSETQYF.

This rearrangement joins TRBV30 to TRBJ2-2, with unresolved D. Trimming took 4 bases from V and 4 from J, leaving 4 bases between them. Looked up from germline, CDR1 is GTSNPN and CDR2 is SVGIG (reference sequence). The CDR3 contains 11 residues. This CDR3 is CAWKGTGELFF. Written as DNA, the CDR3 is TGTGCCTGGAAGGGCACCGGGGAGCTGTTTTTT.

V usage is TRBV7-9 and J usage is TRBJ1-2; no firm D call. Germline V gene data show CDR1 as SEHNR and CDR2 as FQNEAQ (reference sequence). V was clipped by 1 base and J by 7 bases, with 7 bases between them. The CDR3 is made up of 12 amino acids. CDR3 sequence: CASSLGQTGYTF. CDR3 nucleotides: TGTGCCAGCAGCTTAGGGCAGACTGGCTACACCTTC.

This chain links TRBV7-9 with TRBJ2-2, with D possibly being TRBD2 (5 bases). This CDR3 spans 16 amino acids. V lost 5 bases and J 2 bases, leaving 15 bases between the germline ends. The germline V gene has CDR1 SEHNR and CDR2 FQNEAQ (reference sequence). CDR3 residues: CASSQGSGVNTGELFF. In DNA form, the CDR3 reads TGTGCCAGCAGCCAAGGGAGCGGAGTAAACACCGGGGAGCTGTTTTTT.

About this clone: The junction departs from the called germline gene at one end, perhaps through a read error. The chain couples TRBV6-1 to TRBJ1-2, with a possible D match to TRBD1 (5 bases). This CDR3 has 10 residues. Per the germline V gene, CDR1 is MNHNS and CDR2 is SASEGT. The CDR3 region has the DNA TGTGCCAGCAGACTGGACACCTTTTACTTC. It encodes CASRLDTFYF.

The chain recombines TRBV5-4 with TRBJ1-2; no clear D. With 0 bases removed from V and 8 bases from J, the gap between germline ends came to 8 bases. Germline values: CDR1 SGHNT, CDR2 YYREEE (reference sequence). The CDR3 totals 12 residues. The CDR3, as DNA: TGTGCCAGCAGCTTGGCTCCTGCGGGCTACACCTTC. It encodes CASSLAPAGYTF.

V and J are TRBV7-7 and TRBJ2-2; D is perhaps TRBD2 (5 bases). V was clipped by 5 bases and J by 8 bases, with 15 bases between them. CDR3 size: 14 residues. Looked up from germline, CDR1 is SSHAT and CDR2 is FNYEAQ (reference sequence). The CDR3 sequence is CASSPHATGGELFF. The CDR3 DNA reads TGTGCCAGCAGCCCGCACGCCACGGGGGGGGAGCTGTTTTTT.

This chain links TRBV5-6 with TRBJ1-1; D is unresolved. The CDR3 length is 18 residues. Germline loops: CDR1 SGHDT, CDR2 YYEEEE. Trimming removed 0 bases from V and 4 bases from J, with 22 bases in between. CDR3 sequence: CASSLGLLHAPGATEAFF. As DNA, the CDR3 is TGTGCCAGCAGCTTGGGATTGTTGCATGCGCCGGGCGCCACTGAAGCTTTCTTT.

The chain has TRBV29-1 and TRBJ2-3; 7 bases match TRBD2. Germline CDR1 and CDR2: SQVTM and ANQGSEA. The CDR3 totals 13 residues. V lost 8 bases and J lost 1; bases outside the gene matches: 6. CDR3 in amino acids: CSTESGGTDTQYF. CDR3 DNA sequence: TGCAGCACGGAGAGCGGGGGCACAGATACGCAGTATTTT.

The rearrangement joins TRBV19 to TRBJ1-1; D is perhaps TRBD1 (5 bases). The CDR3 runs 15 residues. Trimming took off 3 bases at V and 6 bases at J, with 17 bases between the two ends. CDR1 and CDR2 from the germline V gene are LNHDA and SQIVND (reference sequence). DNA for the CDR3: TGTGCCAGTAGTATTTATGGGTACAGGTTTTCTGAAGCTTTCTTT. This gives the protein CASSIYGYRFSEAFF. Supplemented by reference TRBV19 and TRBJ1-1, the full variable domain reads DGGITQSPKYLFRKEGQNVTLSCEQNLNHDAMYWYRQDPGQGLRLIYYSQIVNDFQKGDIAEGYSVSREKKESFPLTVTSAQKNPTAFYLCASSIYGYRFSEAFFGQGTRLTVV.

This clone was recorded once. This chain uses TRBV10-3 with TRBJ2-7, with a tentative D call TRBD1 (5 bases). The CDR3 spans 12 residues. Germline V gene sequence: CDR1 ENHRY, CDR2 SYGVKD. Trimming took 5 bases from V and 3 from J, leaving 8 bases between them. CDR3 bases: TGTGCCATCAGTTTCCAGGGCTACGAGCAGTACTTC. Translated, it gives CAISFQGYEQYF.

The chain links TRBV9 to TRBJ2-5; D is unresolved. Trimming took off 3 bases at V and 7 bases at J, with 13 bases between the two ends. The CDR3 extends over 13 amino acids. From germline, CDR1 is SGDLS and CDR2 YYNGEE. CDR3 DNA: TGTGCCAGCAGCGCCATGGACCCGGGGACCCAGTACTTC. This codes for CASSAMDPGTQYF.

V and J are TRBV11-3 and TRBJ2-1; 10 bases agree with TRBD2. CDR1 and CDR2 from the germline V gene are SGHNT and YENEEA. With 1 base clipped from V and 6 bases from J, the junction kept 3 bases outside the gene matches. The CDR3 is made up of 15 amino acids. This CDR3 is CASSLASGGLNEQFF. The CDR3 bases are TGTGCCAGCAGCTTAGCTAGCGGGGGTCTCAATGAGCAGTTCTTC.

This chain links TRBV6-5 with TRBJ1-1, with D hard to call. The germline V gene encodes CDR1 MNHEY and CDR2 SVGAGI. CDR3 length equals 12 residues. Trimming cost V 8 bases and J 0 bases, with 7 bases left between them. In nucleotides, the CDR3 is TGTGCCAGCGGAAAGTTGAACACTGAAGCTTTCTTT. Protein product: CASGKLNTEAFF.

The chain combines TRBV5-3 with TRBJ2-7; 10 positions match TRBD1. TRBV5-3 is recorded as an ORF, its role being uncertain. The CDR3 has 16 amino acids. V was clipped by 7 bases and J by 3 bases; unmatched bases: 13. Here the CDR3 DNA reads TGTGCCAGATTTCCCCTCACCGGGACAGGGGTCTACGAGCAGTACTTC. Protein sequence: CARFPLTGTGVYEQYF.

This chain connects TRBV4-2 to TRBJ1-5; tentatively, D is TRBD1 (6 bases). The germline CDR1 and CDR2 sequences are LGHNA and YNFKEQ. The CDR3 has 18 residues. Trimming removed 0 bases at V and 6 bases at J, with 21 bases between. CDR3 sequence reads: CASSQDLAGANGIQPQHF. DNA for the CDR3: TGTGCCAGCAGCCAAGATTTGGCAGGGGCAAATGGAATTCAGCCCCAGCATTTT.

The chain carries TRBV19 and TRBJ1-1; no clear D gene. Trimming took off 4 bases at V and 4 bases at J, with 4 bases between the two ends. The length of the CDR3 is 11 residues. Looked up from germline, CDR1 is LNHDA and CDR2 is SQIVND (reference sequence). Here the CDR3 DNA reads TGTGCCAGTAGTACTTTCACTGAAGCTTTCTTT. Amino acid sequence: CASSTFTEAFF.

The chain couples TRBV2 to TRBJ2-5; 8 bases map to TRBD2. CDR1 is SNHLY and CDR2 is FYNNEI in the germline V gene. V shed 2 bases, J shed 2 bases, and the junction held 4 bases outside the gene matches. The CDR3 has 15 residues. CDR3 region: CASSELAGGQETQYF. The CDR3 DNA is TGTGCCAGCAGTGAACTGGCGGGAGGACAAGAGACCCAGTACTTC.

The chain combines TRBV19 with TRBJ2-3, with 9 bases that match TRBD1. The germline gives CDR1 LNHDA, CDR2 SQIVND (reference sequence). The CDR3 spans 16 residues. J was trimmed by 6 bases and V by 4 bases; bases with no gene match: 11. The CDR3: CASSNPGTGFADTQYF. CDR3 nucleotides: TGTGCCAGTAGTAACCCCGGGACAGGGTTTGCCGATACGCAGTATTTT.

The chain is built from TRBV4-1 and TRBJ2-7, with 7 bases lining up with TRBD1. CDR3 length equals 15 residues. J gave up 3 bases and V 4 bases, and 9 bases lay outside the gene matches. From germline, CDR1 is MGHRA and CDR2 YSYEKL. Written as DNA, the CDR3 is TGCGCCAGCAGCCCAAGCGTGACAGGGCGCTACGAGCAGTACTTC. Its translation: CASSPSVTGRYEQYF.

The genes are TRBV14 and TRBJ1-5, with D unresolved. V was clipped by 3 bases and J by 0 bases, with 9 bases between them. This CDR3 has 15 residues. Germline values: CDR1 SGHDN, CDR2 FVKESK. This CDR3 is CASSHAVYSNQPQHF. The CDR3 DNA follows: TGTGCCAGCAGCCACGCTGTGTATAGCAATCAGCCCCAGCATTTT.

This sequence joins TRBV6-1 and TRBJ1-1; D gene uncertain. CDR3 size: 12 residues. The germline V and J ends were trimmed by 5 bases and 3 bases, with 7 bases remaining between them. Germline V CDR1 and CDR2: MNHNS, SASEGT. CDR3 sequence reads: CASSNSYTEAFF. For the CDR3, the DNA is TGTGCCAGCAGTAACAGCTACACTGAAGCTTTCTTT.

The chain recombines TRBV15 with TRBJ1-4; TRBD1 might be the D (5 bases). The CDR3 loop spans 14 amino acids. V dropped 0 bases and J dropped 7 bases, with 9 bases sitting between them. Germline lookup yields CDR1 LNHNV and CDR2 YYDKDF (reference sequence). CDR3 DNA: TGTGCCACCAGCAGAGATCGGGGGTTTGAAAAACTGTTTTTT. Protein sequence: CATSRDRGFEKLFF.

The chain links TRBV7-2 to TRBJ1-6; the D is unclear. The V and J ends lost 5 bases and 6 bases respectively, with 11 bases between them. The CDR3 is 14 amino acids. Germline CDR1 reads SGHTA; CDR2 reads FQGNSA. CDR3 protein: CASSQVPGNSPLHF. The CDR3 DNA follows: TGTGCCAGCAGCCAGGTCCCCGGTAATTCACCCCTCCACTTT.

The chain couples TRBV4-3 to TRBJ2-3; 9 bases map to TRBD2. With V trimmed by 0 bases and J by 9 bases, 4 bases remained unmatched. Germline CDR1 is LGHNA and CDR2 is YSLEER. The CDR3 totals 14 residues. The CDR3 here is CASSQDFLAGTQYF. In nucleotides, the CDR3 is TGCGCCAGCAGCCAAGATTTCCTAGCGGGGACGCAGTATTTT.

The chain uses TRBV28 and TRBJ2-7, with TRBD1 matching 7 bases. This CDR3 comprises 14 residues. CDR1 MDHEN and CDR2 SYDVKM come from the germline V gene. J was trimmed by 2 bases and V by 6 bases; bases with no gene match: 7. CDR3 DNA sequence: TGTGCCAGCAGGCGACAGGGAATAACCTACGAGCAGTACTTC. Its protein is CASRRQGITYEQYF.

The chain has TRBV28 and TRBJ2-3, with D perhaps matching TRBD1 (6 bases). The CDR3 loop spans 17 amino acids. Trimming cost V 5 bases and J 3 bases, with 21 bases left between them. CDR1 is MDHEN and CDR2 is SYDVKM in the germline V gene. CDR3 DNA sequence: TGTGCCAGCAGTATGACACGGGGCCTCCAGGGGACAGATACGCAGTATTTT. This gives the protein CASSMTRGLQGTDTQYF.

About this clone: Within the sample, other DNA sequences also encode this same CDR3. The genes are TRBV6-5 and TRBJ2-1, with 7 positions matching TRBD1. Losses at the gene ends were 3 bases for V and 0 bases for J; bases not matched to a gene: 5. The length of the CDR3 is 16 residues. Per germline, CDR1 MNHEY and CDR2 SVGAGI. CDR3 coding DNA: TGTGCCAGCAGTTATTCGTGGGACAGCTCCTACAATGAGCAGTTCTTC. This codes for CASSYSWDSSYNEQFF.

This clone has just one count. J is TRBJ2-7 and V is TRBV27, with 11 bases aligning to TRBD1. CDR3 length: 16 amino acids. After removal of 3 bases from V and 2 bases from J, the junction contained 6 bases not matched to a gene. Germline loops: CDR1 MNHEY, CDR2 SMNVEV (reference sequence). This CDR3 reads CASSFRPGQGAYEQYF. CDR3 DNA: TGTGCCAGCAGTTTCAGGCCGGGACAGGGGGCCTACGAGCAGTACTTC.